This record looks at one T cell receptor (beta chain) sequence and its context. The specificity of this receptor is unknown. There are no base qualities to consult, and no much larger clone falls within one base. This entry is derived from a study of blood T cell repertoires in COVID-19 (dated by TCRdb to the early 2020s). Context from the whole study: Collaborator samples came from the United States, Italy and Spain and covered acute and convalescent phases of COVID-19. The prospective study material was composed of cDNA or gDNA derived from T cells, B-cell-depleted T cells, or PBMCs. Deeply sampled blood TCRbeta repertoires from subjects exposed to, actively infected with, or recovered from COVID-19 were included in the dataset. The repertoires were released in a freely available public database meant as a resource for research on the immune response to SARS-CoV-2. The samples were drawn from the first 160 participants of the ongoing ImmuneRACE study and from 950 to 1,500 subjects provided by 6 global collaborators. Sample metadata almost always included a de-identified subject ID, COVID-19 status, age in years and sex. Where available, HLA class I and class II types were taken from metadata supplied by the sample provider and were not determined by assay-based typing.

TCRbeta CDR3 regions were amplified from genomic DNA using the immunoSEQ Assay, a bias-controlled multiplex PCR. The authors processed their data as follows. The number of nucleated cells in each sample was estimated from the amplification of reference gene primers within the assay. Sequence reads were collapsed and filtered to measure the absolute abundance of every unique TCRbeta CDR3 rearrangement. For each sample, productive Simpson clonality was calculated as the square root of Simpson's diversity index over productive rearrangements. The table was pulled from immuneACCESS by TCRdb, which kept in-frame rearrangements only. Such tables lose some clones; where checked, under half of the loss comes from unresolved V genes, and the rest has no known cause. The D gene and trimming were derived from the DNA, and the V and J assignments and clone size from that table. Recorded for this sample are 150,000 to 200,000 clones; 70% to 85% of them occurred a single time. Roughly 6.8% of the sample comes from the top ten.

From a lookup of the germline V gene (reference sequence), CDR1 and CDR2 are MNHNY and SVGAGI. Including cysteine and phenylalanine, the CDR3 has 16 amino acids. Only the CDR3 DNA stays, 48 bases, in frame from base 1. V and J are truncated by 3 bases and 2 bases respectively, leaving an intervening sequence of 17 bases. Broader findings and caveats from the paper: Clinical and demographic metadata were provided uncurated, with the amount varying by source and participant.

Each collaborating institution followed its own protocols to collect whole blood in K2EDTA tubes. For TCRbeta analysis, collaborators shipped samples as frozen whole blood, isolated PBMCs, or DNA extracted from either of those sample types. This clonotype was obtained from a human donor in a cohort sampled during active COVID-19. Sequenced sample: peripheral blood. The chain employs TRBV6-6 and TRBJ2-7, and TRBD1 may be the D gene, going by 7 matching bases. The CDR3 amino acid sequence is: CASSYDDREVTYEQYF. The sequenced DNA is TGTGCCAGCAGTTATGATGACAGGGAGGTGACCTACGAGCAGTACTTC.